One sample yielded the 12 T cell receptor beta chains listed below, sequenced in a study of blood T cell repertoires in COVID-19. Using immunoSEQ multiplex PCR, the repertoire was profiled, and TCRdb retains in-frame clones only, with some absent. The data show about 140,000 clones, 82% seen once. The sequenced material came from peripheral blood. The origin of the receptors is a woman older than 75 with acute or convalescent COVID-19.

This clone has just one count. The V and J genes are TRBV19 and TRBJ1-6; the D gene is possibly TRBD1 (6 bases). CDR3 size: 15 residues. V was cut by 3 bases and J by 9 bases, with 15 bases left in between. Germline CDR1 LNHDA, CDR2 SQIVND (reference sequence). Here the CDR3 DNA reads TGTGCCAGTAGTATCCGGACAGAGGGCGGTTCACCCCTCCACTTT. It translates to CASSIRTEGGSPLHF.

This clone showed up just once. CDR3 protein: CASSYRGSYYGYTF. For the CDR3, the DNA is TGTGCCAGCAGTTACAGGGGGTCTTACTATGGCTACACCTTC. The genes are TRBV6-2 or TRBV6-3 and TRBJ1-2; possible D gene TRBD1, 6 bases. The CDR3 contains 14 residues. Germline V gene lookup returns CDR1 MNHEY and CDR2 SVGEGT. Trimming took off 2 bases at V and 3 bases at J, with 10 bases between the two ends.

CDR3 in DNA: TGTGCCAGTAGTATTAGGACCGGGACTAGCGGTAACGAGCAGTACTTC. Amino acids: CASSIRTGTSGNEQYF. The rearrangement joins TRBV19 to TRBJ2-7; TRBD2 agrees at 11 bases. This CDR3 has 16 amino acids. V was pared by 3 bases and J by 5 bases, with 9 bases of the junction left unmatched. Germline assignment: CDR1 LNHDA and CDR2 SQIVND (reference sequence).

The rearrangement joins TRBV7-2 to TRBJ2-7; TRBD1 might be the D (5 bases). The ends were cut back, 0 bases at V and 6 bases at J, with 9 bases in the middle. This CDR3 has 13 amino acids. Germline CDR1 is SGHTA and CDR2 is FQGNSA. CDR3 loop: CASSLALTGEQYF. The DNA for the CDR3 is TGTGCCAGCAGCTTAGCGTTAACAGGCGAGCAGTACTTC.

This chain links TRBV7-7 with TRBJ2-2; 7 bases are a match to TRBD1. Germline CDR1 SSHAT, CDR2 FNYEAQ (reference sequence). V shed 9 bases and J 6 bases; nucleotides not matched to a gene: 7. The CDR3 consists of 13 residues. CDR3 residues: CASQTGKAGELFF. CDR3 bases: TGTGCCAGTCAGACAGGGAAAGCCGGGGAGCTGTTTTTT.

The V gene is TRBV6-5, the J gene TRBJ1-5, with D maybe TRBD1 (6 bases). Between the trimmed V and J ends, which lost 2 bases and 3 bases, there was a span of 8 bases. The CDR3 sequence is 14 residues long. Germline loops: CDR1 MNHEY, CDR2 SVGAGI. CDR3 residues: CASSYAGANQPQHF. DNA for the CDR3: TGTGCCAGCAGTTACGCGGGGGCCAATCAGCCCCAGCATTTT.

This chain connects TRBV6-5 to TRBJ2-2, with D possibly matching TRBD2 (5 bases). The length of the CDR3 is 15 residues. V was pared by 6 bases and J by 1 base, with 12 bases between. Germline CDR1 is MNHEY and CDR2 is SVGAGI. The CDR3 loop is CASRRASLNTGELFF. CDR3 sequence (DNA): TGTGCCAGCAGGAGGGCAAGCCTGAACACCGGGGAGCTGTTTTTT.

The rearrangement uses TRBV4-2 and TRBJ2-5; a weak D match, TRBD2 (5 bases). The V end was cut by 3 bases, the J end by 1 base, with 12 bases between. Germline V gene data show CDR1 as LGHNA and CDR2 as YNFKEQ. The CDR3 extends over 15 amino acids. The CDR3 reads CASSQASWPQETQYF. CDR3 coding DNA: TGTGCCAGCAGCCAGGCTAGCTGGCCCCAAGAGACCCAGTACTTC.

The table lists this clone with a count of one. This chain joins TRBV2 and TRBJ1-1, with TRBD1 matching over 7 bases. Germline assignment: CDR1 SNHLY and CDR2 FYNNEI. Unmatched junction bases numbered 4, after V lost 2 bases and J lost 10 bases. CDR3 length: 12 residues. CDR3 coding DNA: TGTGCCAGCAGTGAATACTACAGGGGAGCTTTCTTT. Translated: CASSEYYRGAFF.

The rearrangement links TRBV5-1 to TRBJ2-5, with 12 bases that match TRBD2. Per germline, CDR1 SGHRS and CDR2 YFSETQ. This CDR3 is 16 amino acids long. The V segment lost 3 bases and the J segment 4 bases; nucleotides outside the gene matches: 7. The CDR3 sequence is CASSSALAGGPETQYF. CDR3 nucleotide sequence: TGCGCCAGCAGCTCCGCGCTAGCGGGAGGGCCAGAGACCCAGTACTTC.

The chain links TRBV10-1 to TRBJ1-5; D perhaps matches TRBD1 (5 bases). Germline-derived CDR1 and CDR2 are WNHNN and SYGVQD (reference sequence). The CDR3 has 19 amino acids. Trimming removed 5 bases from V and 1 base from J, with 24 bases in between. The CDR3 here is CASSRRAGRRRVSNQPQHF. The CDR3 DNA reads TGCGCCAGCAGTCGGAGGGCAGGGAGGAGGAGGGTCAGCAATCAGCCCCAGCATTTT.

The chain has TRBV5-1 and TRBJ2-1; 14 bases map to TRBD2. CDR3 length: 17 amino acids. With V trimmed by 2 bases and J by 7 bases, 8 bases remained unmatched. The germline CDR1 and CDR2 sequences are SGHRS and YFSETQ. The CDR3 protein is CASSLGLAGGGLNEQFF. CDR3 nucleotide sequence: TGCGCCAGCAGCTTAGGACTAGCGGGGGGAGGTTTGAATGAGCAGTTCTTC.